A selection of T cell receptor beta chains follows, all from one sample in a study of T cells in Graves' hyperthyroidism and ophthalmopathy. TCRdb reprocessed the multiplex PCR reads via MiXCR and lists one record per CDR3 protein. Found here are 500,000 or so distinct CDR3 sequences, roughly 18% of them singletons; the top ten hold approximately 15%. Sequencing was done on a sample of blood. The source of these receptors is a woman between 18 and 29 years old with Graves' ophthalmopathy. Both conserved end residues are part of each CDR3. The order of the fields is clone size, V gene, D gene, J gene, CDR3 length, CDR3 protein, CDR3 DNA. The D gene is left open where the match is weak. Size is omitted from some rows. Given values are once, few, many or a class for expanded clones.

abundance: .; v_gene: TRBV4-1; d_gene: TRBD2; j_gene: TRBJ2-1; len: 15; CDR3aa: CASSQESGGYNEQFF; CDR3nt: TGCGCCAGCAGCCAAGAGTCGGGGGGGTACAATGAGCAGTTCTTC
abundance: few; v_gene: TRBV13; d_gene: TRBD1; j_gene: TRBJ1-1; len: 13; CDR3aa: CASSLEGTGEAFF; CDR3nt: TGTGCCAGCAGCTTAGAGGGGACAGGGGAAGCTTTCTTT
abundance: few; v_gene: TRBV3-1; d_gene: TRBD2; j_gene: TRBJ2-1; len: 17; CDR3aa: CASSQDVGTSFYNEQFF; CDR3nt: TGTGCCAGCAGCCAAGATGTGGGGACTAGCTTTTACAATGAGCAGTTCTTC
abundance: many; v_gene: TRBV27; d_gene: TRBD2; j_gene: TRBJ2-7; len: 14; CDR3aa: CASSAAGFMHEQYF; CDR3nt: TGTGCCAGCAGTGCAGCGGGGTTTATGCACGAGCAGTACTTC
abundance: few; v_gene: TRBV15; d_gene: TRBD2; j_gene: TRBJ2-7; len: 14; CDR3aa: CATSWTSGSNEQYF; CDR3nt: TGTGCCACCAGTTGGACTAGCGGGAGTAACGAGCAGTACTTC
abundance: .; v_gene: TRBV6-1; d_gene: .; j_gene: TRBJ1-5; len: 18; CDR3aa: CASSPPPDRTNSNQPQHF; CDR3nt: TGTGCCAGCAGTCCACCTCCCGACAGAACAAATAGCAATCAGCCCCAGCATTTT
abundance: few; v_gene: TRBV5-1; d_gene: .; j_gene: TRBJ2-4; len: 18; CDR3aa: CASSLGLRVVSAKNIQYF; CDR3nt: TGCGCCAGCAGCTTGGGACTACGGGTAGTCTCGGCCAAAAACATTCAGTACTTC
abundance: many; v_gene: TRBV3-1; d_gene: .; j_gene: TRBJ1-5; len: 17; CDR3aa: CASSQALTGVGSQPQHF; CDR3nt: TGTGCCAGCAGCCAAGCTCTCACCGGGGTGGGCTCTCAGCCCCAGCATTTT
abundance: .; v_gene: TRBV10-3; d_gene: TRBD1; j_gene: TRBJ2-7; len: 16; CDR3aa: CAISESDWTGPPEQYF; CDR3nt: TGTGCCATCAGTGAGTCCGACTGGACAGGTCCCCCCGAGCAGTACTTC
abundance: .; v_gene: TRBV5-4; d_gene: TRBD1; j_gene: TRBJ1-1; len: 16; CDR3aa: CASSLGQGEVWTEAFF; CDR3nt: TGTGCCAGCAGCTTGGGACAGGGGGAAGTGTGGACTGAAGCTTTCTTT
abundance: many; v_gene: TRBV30; d_gene: TRBD1; j_gene: TRBJ1-6; len: 14; CDR3aa: CAWGRGQVNSPLHF; CDR3nt: TGTGCCTGGGGCAGGGGACAGGTCAATTCACCCCTCCACTTT
abundance: many; v_gene: TRBV5-1; d_gene: TRBD1; j_gene: TRBJ2-2; len: 15; CDR3aa: CASSPGQVNTGELFF; CDR3nt: TGCGCCAGCAGCCCTGGACAGGTGAACACCGGGGAGCTGTTTTTT
abundance: many; v_gene: TRBV30; d_gene: .; j_gene: TRBJ1-6; len: 14; CDR3aa: CAWSPRPYYSPLHF; CDR3nt: TGTGCCTGGAGCCCTAGGCCGTATTATTCACCCCTCCACTTT
abundance: few; v_gene: TRBV12-3/TRBV12-4; d_gene: TRBD1; j_gene: TRBJ2-1; len: 14; CDR3aa: CAVLRGTGGNEQFF; CDR3nt: TGTGCCGTCCTCAGGGGGACAGGGGGTAATGAGCAGTTCTTC
abundance: many; v_gene: TRBV27; d_gene: .; j_gene: TRBJ2-3; len: 14; CDR3aa: CASSFQESTDTQYF; CDR3nt: TGTGCCAGCAGTTTTCAGGAGAGCACAGATACGCAGTATTTT
abundance: few; v_gene: TRBV9; d_gene: .; j_gene: TRBJ2-3; len: 16; CDR3aa: CASSVGGGTDTDTQYF; CDR3nt: TGTGCCAGCAGCGTAGGAGGGGGGACAGACACAGATACGCAGTATTTT
abundance: few; v_gene: TRBV12-3/TRBV12-4; d_gene: .; j_gene: TRBJ1-5; len: 14; CDR3aa: CASTLGPRNQPQHF; CDR3nt: TGTGCCAGCACCTTAGGGCCCAGAAATCAGCCCCAGCATTTT
abundance: .; v_gene: TRBV6-1; d_gene: .; j_gene: TRBJ1-5; len: 12; CDR3aa: CASSKGTQPQHF; CDR3nt: TGTGCCAGCAGTAAAGGGACGCAGCCCCAGCATTTT
abundance: .; v_gene: TRBV6-1; d_gene: TRBD2; j_gene: TRBJ2-1; len: 16; CDR3aa: CASSDQTGGTYNEQFF; CDR3nt: TGTGCCAGCAGTGACCAAACGGGGGGTACCTACAATGAGCAGTTCTTC
abundance: .; v_gene: TRBV20-1; d_gene: .; j_gene: TRBJ1-1; len: 12; CDR3aa: CSARGGEVVAFF; CDR3nt: TGCAGTGCTAGAGGAGGGGAGGTTGTAGCTTTCTTT
abundance: many; v_gene: TRBV6-5; d_gene: TRBD1; j_gene: TRBJ2-7; len: 17; CDR3aa: CASSYPDLGTGVYEQYF; CDR3nt: TGTGCCAGCAGTTACCCAGATCTCGGGACAGGGGTATACGAGCAGTACTTC
abundance: many; v_gene: TRBV29-1; d_gene: .; j_gene: TRBJ1-1; len: 16; CDR3aa: CSVGEGDGPMNTEAFF; CDR3nt: TGCAGCGTTGGAGAGGGAGACGGCCCCATGAACACTGAAGCTTTCTTT
abundance: .; v_gene: TRBV6-9; d_gene: .; j_gene: TRBJ2-4; len: 14; CDR3aa: CASSYDGAKNIQYF; CDR3nt: TGTGCCAGCAGTTACGACGGTGCAAAAAACATTCAGTACTTC
abundance: many; v_gene: TRBV12-3/TRBV12-4; d_gene: TRBD1; j_gene: TRBJ1-2; len: 15; CDR3aa: CASSLGGTGGYGYTF; CDR3nt: TGTGCCAGCAGCCTAGGGGGGACAGGAGGCTATGGCTACACCTTC
abundance: few; v_gene: TRBV28; d_gene: .; j_gene: TRBJ1-3; len: 11; CDR3aa: CAGRSGNTIYF; CDR3nt: TGTGCAGGCCGGTCTGGAAACACCATATATTTT
abundance: many; v_gene: TRBV6-1; d_gene: TRBD1; j_gene: TRBJ1-2; len: 13; CDR3aa: CASRGQANGGYTF; CDR3nt: TGTGCCAGCAGGGGACAGGCCAATGGGGGCTACACCTTC
abundance: .; v_gene: TRBV9; d_gene: .; j_gene: TRBJ2-1; len: 17; CDR3aa: CASSSRGGGPVYNEQFF; CDR3nt: TGTGCCAGCAGCTCTAGAGGGGGGGGGCCTGTTTACAATGAGCAGTTCTTC
abundance: many; v_gene: TRBV7-9; d_gene: .; j_gene: TRBJ1-2; len: 15; CDR3aa: CASSLGPSANYGYTF; CDR3nt: TGTGCCAGCAGCTTAGGTCCTTCGGCTAACTATGGCTACACCTTC
abundance: once; v_gene: TRBV12-5; d_gene: .; j_gene: TRBJ2-5; len: 12; CDR3aa: CASGLRGETQYF; CDR3nt: TGTGCTAGTGGTTTGAGGGGGGAGACCCAGTACTTC
abundance: .; v_gene: TRBV10-3; d_gene: .; j_gene: TRBJ1-2; len: 16; CDR3aa: CAISESGALTNYGYTF; CDR3nt: TGTGCCATCAGTGAGTCGGGGGCCCTGACTAACTATGGCTACACCTTC
abundance: .; v_gene: TRBV7-3; d_gene: .; j_gene: TRBJ2-2; len: 17; CDR3aa: CASSLGRGTKNTGELFF; CDR3nt: TGTGCCAGCAGCTTAGGGCGGGGAACTAAGAACACCGGGGAGCTGTTTTTT
abundance: few; v_gene: TRBV19; d_gene: .; j_gene: TRBJ2-3; len: 14; CDR3aa: CASRASQITDTQYF; CDR3nt: TGTGCCAGTAGGGCCAGCCAAATCACAGATACGCAGTATTTT
abundance: few; v_gene: TRBV30; d_gene: TRBD2; j_gene: TRBJ2-2; len: 14; CDR3aa: CAWGYSGSSGELFF; CDR3nt: TGTGCCTGGGGGTATAGCGGGAGCTCCGGGGAGCTGTTTTTT
abundance: .; v_gene: TRBV20-1; d_gene: TRBD2; j_gene: TRBJ2-7; len: 18; CDR3aa: CSARDHGGATPDNYEQYF; CDR3nt: TGCAGTGCTAGAGATCACGGGGGGGCCACACCTGATAACTACGAGCAGTACTTC